This entry concerns a single T cell receptor beta chain. These data originate in a study of blood T cell repertoires in COVID-19. Individuals drawn from 24 US areas were roughly 18 to 100 years old. The CDR3 is 12 residues long. V lost 5 bases to trimming and J lost 9 bases, with 8 bases between them. Germline CDR1 PRHDT, CDR2 FYEKMQ (reference sequence). Libraries were prepared by immunoSEQ multiplex PCR; TCRdb keeps only in-frame clonotypes and omits some of them. The table includes hundreds of thousands of clones, 85% to 90% detected once. The V and J genes are TRBV13 and TRBJ1-6, with no clear D. Sequenced material: PBMCs or T cells enriched from blood (not recorded which). The sequence came from a man aged 25 to 40 who had recovered from COVID-19. Written as DNA, the CDR3 is TGTGCCAGCAGCCTACAGCCTTCACCCCTCCACTTT. Its translation: CASSLQPSPLHF.